These T cell receptor beta chains were read from a single sample in a study of regulatory T cells in long-lasting Graves disease. TCRdb analysed the multiplex PCR reads with MiXCR anew, one entry per CDR3 protein. Of around 480,000 distinct CDR3 sequences in the sample, roughly 15% were seen once. These data were also reused for a study on T cells in Graves' hyperthyroidism and ophthalmopathy.

The sample here was peripheral blood mononuclear cells (PBMCs), taken at new diagnosis, from a patient treated with antithyroid drugs. These receptors originate from a woman aged 40 to 65 with Graves disease. Both conserved end residues are part of each CDR3. Each record gives: clone size, V gene, D gene, J gene, CDR3 DNA, CDR3 protein. D genes are given only for firm matches. The listing skips clone size in some rows; elsewhere it reads once, few, many or a size class.

>many|TRBV12-3/TRBV12-4|NA|TRBJ2-1
TGTGCCAGCAGTCCCACTCCAGCGGGCGAGCAGTTCTTC
CASSPTPAGEQFF
>NA|TRBV19|TRBD1|TRBJ2-1
TGTGCCAGTAAACCCTTGACAGGGTTAGGGGGCAATGAGCAGTTCTTC
CASKPLTGLGGNEQFF
>few|TRBV19|NA|TRBJ1-1
TGTGCCAGTATAATAGAGGGGAACACTGAAGCTTTCTTT
CASIIEGNTEAFF
>many|TRBV7-9|NA|TRBJ2-7
TGTGCCAGCACCCCGGGATTGGGTGGGATGGACGAGCAGTACTTC
CASTPGLGGMDEQYF
>few|TRBV4-1|NA|TRBJ1-1
TGCGCCAGCAGCCGACCGGGGACCGAAAAGGGGGGCACTGAAGCTTTCTTT
CASSRPGTEKGGTEAFF
>many|TRBV5-1|NA|TRBJ1-2
TGCGCCAGCAGCCCCTGGACAATGGGGGCGTATGGCTACACCTTC
CASSPWTMGAYGYTF
>few|TRBV6-1|TRBD2|TRBJ2-1
TGTGCCAGCCAGAGCAGTTACTCTCTAGCGGAGATGAACAATGAGCAGTTCTTC
CASQSSYSLAEMNNEQFF
>NA|TRBV29-1|TRBD1|TRBJ2-1
TGCAGCGCGGCAGGGACAGGGGGCGATGAGCAGTTCTTC
CSAAGTGGDEQFF
>few|TRBV6-1|TRBD1|TRBJ1-3
TGTGCCAGCAGGGGAGGGGGCGAAGATCTCTCTGGAAACACCATATATTTT
CASRGGGEDLSGNTIYF
>NA|TRBV12-3/TRBV12-4|NA|TRBJ1-2
TGTGCCAGCAGTTTTGGGGGGATCTATGGCTACACCTTC
CASSFGGIYGYTF
>NA|TRBV19|NA|TRBJ2-3
TGTGCCACCCGGCCCTCGGCACAGTCCCACACAGATACGCAGTATTTT
CATRPSAQSHTDTQYF
>many|TRBV12-3/TRBV12-4|NA|TRBJ1-4
TGTGCCAGCAGATTAGCAACTAATGAAAAACTGTTTTTT
CASRLATNEKLFF
>many|TRBV28|NA|TRBJ1-3
TGTGCCAGCAGCTTGTCGGGAGGTGGAAACACCATATATTTT
CASSLSGGGNTIYF
>few|TRBV27|TRBD1|TRBJ1-2
TGTGCCAGCATAGCCCGACAGGGGGCTATGTATGGCTACACCTTC
CASIARQGAMYGYTF
>NA|TRBV2|TRBD1|TRBJ1-1
TGTGCCAGCAGGGGGACAGGGAGGAACACTGAAGCTTTCTTT
CASRGTGRNTEAFF
>many|TRBV18|TRBD1|TRBJ2-1
TGTGCCAGCTCACCCTCAGGGGGTTGGATGTCCAATGAGCAGTTCTTC
CASSPSGGWMSNEQFF
>few|TRBV2|NA|TRBJ1-1
TGTGCCAGCACGGGTCACACTGAAGCTTTCTTT
CASTGHTEAFF
>few|TRBV20-1|NA|TRBJ1-2
TGCAGGGCGCAGGGGAGTGGGGGCTACACCTTC
CRAQGSGGYTF
>few|TRBV12-3/TRBV12-4|NA|TRBJ2-5
TGTGCCAGCAGCGACCGGTGGGAGACCCAGTACTTC
CASSDRWETQYF
>NA|TRBV9|NA|TRBJ2-5
TGTGCCAGCAGCGTCGGAACAGCAGGAGGGGAGACCCAGTACTTC
CASSVGTAGGETQYF
>many|TRBV18|NA|TRBJ1-2
TGTGCCAGCAGCCCGGGGGCGGCGAACTATGGCTACACCTTC
CASSPGAANYGYTF
>few|TRBV9|NA|TRBJ2-2
TGTGCCAGTAACAGGGTCCCGAACACCGGGGAGCTGTTTTTT
CASNRVPNTGELFF
>NA|TRBV5-1|NA|TRBJ1-1
TGCGCCAGCAGCTCTTCAGGAGGGACTGAAGCTTCCTTT
CASSSSGGTEASF
>many|TRBV28|NA|TRBJ1-2
TGTGCCAGCAGCCTGGGGCCTTGGGGCGGCTACACCTTC
CASSLGPWGGYTF
>NA|TRBV29-1|TRBD1|TRBJ1-2
TGCAGCGTTGGTGGACAGGGGCGCTATGGCTACACCTTC
CSVGGQGRYGYTF
>many|TRBV6-1|TRBD2|TRBJ2-1
TGTGCCAGCACCAACGGCGGGGGGGAATACAATGAGCAGTTCTTC
CASTNGGGEYNEQFF
>NA|TRBV24-1|NA|TRBJ2-2
TGTGCCACCAGTGATTATGCCGACAGCGGGGAGCTGTTTTTT
CATSDYADSGELFF
>NA|TRBV12-3/TRBV12-4|NA|TRBJ1-2
TGTGCCAGCAGTTTAGGGGCTCTCTATGGCTACACCTTC
CASSLGALYGYTF
>many|TRBV28|TRBD2|TRBJ2-1
TGTGCCAGCAGTTTGAGGTGGGGGGGAGCTGAAAACAATGAGCAGTTCTTC
CASSLRWGGAENNEQFF
>many|TRBV27|NA|TRBJ2-3
TGTGCCAGCAGTTACCGGGCGGTCACAGATACGCAGTATTTT
CASSYRAVTDTQYF
>many|TRBV11-2|TRBD1|TRBJ1-1
TGTGCCAGCAGCCTACCCGGGACAGCGAACACTGAAGCTTTCTTT
CASSLPGTANTEAFF
>many|TRBV6-1|TRBD2|TRBJ2-7
TGTGCCAGCAGTCCGGGACTAAACTACGAGCAGTACTTC
CASSPGLNYEQYF
>many|TRBV12-3/TRBV12-4|TRBD1|TRBJ1-2
TGTGCCAGCAGTTCCCCGGACAGGGCGACGGGCTACACCTTC
CASSSPDRATGYTF
>NA|TRBV27|NA|TRBJ1-4
TGTGCCAGTCGGAAGATCTCTAATGAAAAACTGTTTTTT
CASRKISNEKLFF
>NA|TRBV20-1|TRBD1|TRBJ1-2
TGCAGTGCTAGAGACCGACAGGGGGTTAACTATGGCTACACCTTC
CSARDRQGVNYGYTF
>NA|TRBV5-4|NA|TRBJ1-1
TGTGCCAGCAGCTTGGCCGGGGAAACAGGCCCGATGAACACTGAAGCTTTCTTT
CASSLAGETGPMNTEAFF
>few|TRBV20-1|NA|TRBJ1-5
TGCAGTGCTGTAGGCGCCGCAGATCAGCCCCAGCATTTT
CSAVGAADQPQHF
>many|TRBV20-1|TRBD1|TRBJ1-2
TGCAGTGCTAGGGCGCAGGGGGCGCGGGGCTACACCTTC
CSARAQGARGYTF
>NA|TRBV11-3|TRBD1|TRBJ1-3
TGTGCCAGCCGCGGGGAGGGGGCGCTCGGAAACACCATATATTTT
CASRGEGALGNTIYF
>many|TRBV6-1|NA|TRBJ2-3
TGTGCCAGCAGTGAACTTGGGGGGATGACAGATACGCAGTATTTT
CASSELGGMTDTQYF
>NA|TRBV7-2|TRBD2|TRBJ2-1
TGTGCCAGCAGCTTAGTAAACCTAGCGGGGGGGATATACAATGAGCAGTTCTTC
CASSLVNLAGGIYNEQFF
>many|TRBV3-1|TRBD1|TRBJ1-2
TGTGCCAGCAGCTCCCGACAGGGGACGTATGGCTACACCTTC
CASSSRQGTYGYTF
>NA|TRBV6-1|NA|TRBJ2-7
TGTGCCAGCAGCTTAGACTATTTCTACGAGCAGTACTTC
CASSLDYFYEQYF
>NA|TRBV6-2/TRBV6-3|TRBD2|TRBJ2-1
TGTGCCAGCGTAGTAGCGGGGGGGCATGAGCAGTTCTTC
CASVVAGGHEQFF
>many|TRBV2|NA|TRBJ1-5
TGTGCCAGCATTGACAGCCGGAATCAGCCCCAGCATTTT
CASIDSRNQPQHF
>NA|TRBV6-5|NA|TRBJ1-5
TGTGCCAGCAGTTACGAGCAAAGAGGGGTTTTTTTTCTGCAGCCCCAGCATTTT
CASSYEQRGVFFLQPQHF
>NA|TRBV5-6|NA|TRBJ1-1
TGTGCCAGCAGCTTGGAATCGGGGTCGAACACTGAAGCTTTCTTT
CASSLESGSNTEAFF
>NA|TRBV4-1|TRBD1|TRBJ1-4
TGCGCCAGCAGCCCAGCGGGACAGTCTAATGAAAAACTGTTTTTT
CASSPAGQSNEKLFF